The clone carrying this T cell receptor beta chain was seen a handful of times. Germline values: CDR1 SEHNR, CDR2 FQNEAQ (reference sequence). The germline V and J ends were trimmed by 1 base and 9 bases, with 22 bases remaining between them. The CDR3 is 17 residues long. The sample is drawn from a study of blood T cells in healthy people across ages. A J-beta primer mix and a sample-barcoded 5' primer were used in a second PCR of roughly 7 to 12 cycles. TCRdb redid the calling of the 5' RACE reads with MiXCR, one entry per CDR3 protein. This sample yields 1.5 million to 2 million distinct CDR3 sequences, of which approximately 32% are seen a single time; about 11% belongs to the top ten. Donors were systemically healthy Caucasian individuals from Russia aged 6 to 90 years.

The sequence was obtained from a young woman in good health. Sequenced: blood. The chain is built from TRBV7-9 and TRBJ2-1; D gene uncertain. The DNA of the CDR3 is TGTGCCAGCAGCTTAGGTGGTCGGCAGCACTTTTGGGGTGAGCAGTTCTTC. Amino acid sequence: CASSLGGRQHFWGEQFF.